This is a list of T cell receptor beta chains from one sample in a study of cytomegalovirus exposure and HLA in healthy donors. Data came from immunoSEQ multiplex PCR; TCRdb stores just in-frame clones and leaves some out. The data show about 130,000 clones, with 75% to 85% seen just once and roughly 4% held by the top ten. What was sequenced was PBMCs. The receptor source for this set is a woman aged 40-49 years in good health and CMV-seronegative. The CDR3 runs from the conserved cysteine through the conserved F or W. The order of the fields is clone size, J gene, V gene, D gene, CDR3 DNA, CDR3 protein. A D gene is named only where the DNA matches it firmly. The size entry is marked missing in some rows and otherwise reads once, few, many or a size class.

>NA|TRBJ2-1|TRBV5-1|TRBD2
TGCGCCAGCAGCTCGGGAGGGAATAGTGAGCAGTTCTTC
CASSSGGNSEQFF
>NA|TRBJ1-1|TRBV19|NA
TGTGCCACCAGGGGTTCCCATAGGAACACTGAAGCTTTCTTT
CATRGSHRNTEAFF
>NA|TRBJ1-1|TRBV27|TRBD1
TGTGCCAGCAGGTTAGGGGGCTGGGGCACTGAAGCTTTCTTT
CASRLGGWGTEAFF
>NA|TRBJ1-1|TRBV6-6|TRBD1
TGTGCCAGCAGTCAATACAGGGGGAACACTGAAGCTTTCTTT
CASSQYRGNTEAFF
>NA|TRBJ2-5|TRBV4-1|NA
TGCGCCAGCAGCCCCATAATACAGGGGGGGGAGACCCAGTACTTC
CASSPIIQGGETQYF
>NA|TRBJ2-3|TRBV5-4|NA
TGTGCCAGCAGCCGAGGTCCGCGGGGATCCCGGGGCACAGATACGCAGTATTTT
CASSRGPRGSRGTDTQYF
>NA|TRBJ2-7|TRBV27|NA
TGTGCCAGCAGTACGGCAGGGATAGGAGTCTACGAGCAGTACTTC
CASSTAGIGVYEQYF
>NA|TRBJ2-1|TRBV6-5|NA
TGTGCCAGCAGTTACCCAGCGTCTGGGGGAGGACTGTTCTTC
CASSYPASGGGLFF
>NA|TRBJ2-7|TRBV19|TRBD1
TGTGCCAGTAGTTCCCGACAGGGGCGGACCTACGAGCAGTACTTC
CASSSRQGRTYEQYF
>NA|TRBJ2-2|TRBV19|TRBD2
TGTGCCAGTAGTATAGCCAGCGGGGGGGCCGGGGAGCTGTTTTTT
CASSIASGGAGELFF
>once|TRBJ2-6|TRBV7-2|NA
TGTGCCAGCAGCTTAATGGGCGTGGGGAGTGGGGCCAACGTCCTGACTTTC
CASSLMGVGSGANVLTF
>few|TRBJ1-4|TRBV19|TRBD1
TGTGCCAGTAGGACAGGGCCAACTAATGAAAAACTGTTTTTT
CASRTGPTNEKLFF
>NA|TRBJ1-2|TRBV7-2|NA
TGTGCCAGCAGCTTTCACAGGGATGGCTACACCTTC
CASSFHRDGYTF
>NA|TRBJ1-2|TRBV9|NA
TGTGCCAGCAGCGACAGGATTTATGGCTACACCTTC
CASSDRIYGYTF
>NA|TRBJ2-7|TRBV29-1|TRBD2
TGCAGCGTTGTTCGGCCTAGCGGGAGTTTCGAGCAGTACTTC
CSVVRPSGSFEQYF
>NA|TRBJ2-2|TRBV7-9|NA
TGTGCCAGCAGCCCCGGGGGAGGGAACACCGGGGAGCTGTTTTTT
CASSPGGGNTGELFF
>NA|TRBJ2-7|TRBV4-3|NA
TGCGCCAGCAGCCAAGGACAGTCCGGAGCATACGAGCAGTACTTC
CASSQGQSGAYEQYF
>NA|TRBJ1-2|TRBV27|TRBD1
TGTGCCAGCAGTTTATTCGGACAGGATGGCTACACCTTC
CASSLFGQDGYTF